Listed here are 23 T cell receptor beta chains from one sample, sequenced in a study of Tregs in tolerant kidney transplant recipients (dated by TCRdb to between 2018 and 2020). The time point label on this specimen signifies: 6 months after combined kidney and bone marrow transplant. Transplants used related donors with nonmyeloablative bone marrow transplantation; mixed chimerism was transient in the human trials. The protocol used for the library was the immunoSEQ multiplex PCR assay. TCRdb limited this immuneACCESS table to in-frame rearrangements with V and J called. A share of clones is missing; checked studies link under half to unresolved V genes, and the rest is unexplained. The sample's table covers 11,000 to 15,000 clones. The ten largest clones represent 25% to 30% of the sample. The material was CD8+ T cells from blood (PBMCs), obtained 6 months after the transplant. All receptors derive from a human patient who received a combined kidney and bone marrow transplant. Following transplantation, T cells from the graft donor may be among those present.

In the case of this clone: The DNA ends 3 residues before the CDR3 does, and the rest of the CDR3 is filled in from the germline J gene. The chain is built from TRBV4-1 and TRBJ2-7; TRBD1 agrees at 9 bases. Germline CDR1 MGHRA, CDR2 YSYEKL. CDR3 length: 15 amino acids. V was clipped by 5 bases and J by 5 bases; unmatched bases: 10. CDR3 loop: CASSYYPGQGDEQYF. CDR3 DNA, as far as it was read: TGCGCCAGCAGCTACTATCCGGGACAGGGTGACGAG.

As to this clone: The read terminates 3 residues ahead of where the CDR3 ends, so the germline J gene completes it. The V call is TRBV20-1, the J call TRBJ2-7; 7 positions match TRBD2. CDR3 length: 13 amino acids. Germline CDR1 and CDR2: DFQATT and SNEGSKA (reference sequence). The J segment lost 2 bases and the V segment lost 1 base, leaving 2 bases of the junction unmatched. The CDR3 DNA, read in part, is TGCAGTGCTAGAGGGACTAGAACCTACGAG. Amino acid sequence: CSARGTRTYE. The entire CDR3 protein reads CSARGTRTYEQYF.

As to this clone: The CDR3 end is not reached by the read, which stops 3 residues before it; the germline J gene fills it in. V is TRBV7-7 and J is TRBJ2-7; D is ambiguous. Germline V gene data show CDR1 as SSHAT and CDR2 as FNYEAQ (reference sequence). With 0 bases removed from V and 5 bases from J, the gap between germline ends came to 11 bases. This CDR3 region has 14 residues. Incomplete CDR3 DNA: TGTGCCAGCAGCTTAGCGGAAGGGTTCAACGAG. Its translation: CASSLAEGFNE. The complete CDR3 protein is CASSLAEGFNEQYF.

The CDR3 reads CASSLGQPEKLFF. The sequenced CDR3 bases are TGCGCCAGCAGCTTGGGACAGCCCGAAAAA. The J gene is TRBJ1-4, the V gene TRBV5-1; the D gene is possibly TRBD1 (5 bases). The CDR3 is cut off 3 residues early in the read; its end comes from the germline J gene. The CDR3 spans 13 residues. Germline V gene data show CDR1 as SGHRS and CDR2 as YFSETQ. V lost 0 bases and J 8 bases, leaving 8 bases between the germline ends. Full variable domain (remainder filled in from reference TRBV5-1 and TRBJ1-4): KAGVTQTPRYLIKTRGQQVTLSCSPISGHRSVSWYQQTPGQGLQFLFEYFSETQRNKGNFPGRFSGRQFSNSRSEMNVSTLELGDSALYLCASSLGQPEKLFFGSGTQLSVL.

A note on this clone: The read terminates 3 residues before the CDR3 end, so the remaining end is supplied by the germline J gene. The V gene is TRBV6-2 or TRBV6-3, the J gene TRBJ2-7, with a possible D match to TRBD2 (5 bases). CDR1 and CDR2 from the germline V gene are MNHEY and SVGEGT. Trimming cost V 8 bases and J 3 bases, with 14 bases left between them. The CDR3 totals 13 residues. CDR3 in amino acids: CASGLATLYEQYF. Partial CDR3 DNA: TGTGCCAGCGGATTAGCGACCCTCTACGAG.

About this clone itself: With the read ending 3 residues before the CDR3 end, the germline J gene is used to fill in that end. The gene calls are TRBV30 and TRBJ2-5, with 9 bases fitting TRBD1. The CDR3 has 15 residues. The V gene end was trimmed by 0 bases and the J gene end by 5 bases; junction bases not matched to a gene: 7. Germline CDR1 and CDR2: GTSNPN and SVGIG (reference sequence). CDR3 sequence: CAWSVPDRGWETQYF. CDR3 bases read: TGTGCCTGGAGTGTTCCGGACAGGGGATGGGAGACC.

The CDR3 sequence is CASSEGLAAILTDTQYF. The CDR3 bases that were read are TGTGCCAGCAGTGAAGGACTAGCGGCGATCCTCACAGATACG. This chain joins TRBV2 and TRBJ2-3; TRBD2 matches at 9 bases. The CDR3 end is not reached by the read, which stops 3 residues before it; the germline J gene fills it in. J gave up 2 bases and V 1 base, and 7 bases lay outside the gene matches. Germline loops: CDR1 SNHLY, CDR2 FYNNEI. The CDR3 runs to 17 residues.

Comments on this clone: The read is 3 residues too short to cover the CDR3 end, so that end is filled in from the germline J gene. The chain couples TRBV7-9 to TRBJ2-1; D unresolved. CDR3 length: 15 residues. Germline CDR1 reads SEHNR; CDR2 reads FQNEAQ (reference sequence). With 3 bases removed from V and 1 base from J, the gap between germline ends came to 10 bases. CDR3 loop: CASSLGRLSYNEQFF. The DNA read from the CDR3 is TGTGCCAGCAGCTTGGGCAGGCTATCCTACAATGAG.

Notes on this clone: Coverage ceases 3 residues before the CDR3 finishes, and the germline J gene fills in the end. V usage is TRBV5-6 and J usage is TRBJ1-5; TRBD1 is a possible D gene (5 bases). There are 10 residues in the CDR3. Germline loops: CDR1 SGHDT, CDR2 YYEEEE. The CDR3 region is CASTQGPQHF. CDR3 bases read: TGTGCCAGCACCCAGGGCCCC.

On this clone: The sequence runs out 3 residues before the end of the CDR3; the remainder is reconstructed from the germline J gene. The chain employs TRBV23-1 and TRBJ2-7; the match to TRBD1 covers 8 bases. TRBV23-1 is an open reading frame whose function is uncertain. This CDR3 is 17 amino acids long. V trimming: 3 bases; J trimming: 2 bases; junction bases outside the gene matches: 12. The CDR3 region is CASSHLGQVSFTYEQYF. The sequenced CDR3 bases are TGCGCCAGCAGTCACTTGGGACAGGTTAGTTTCACCTACGAG.

Comments on this clone: The CDR3 end falls 3 residues outside the read, so it is completed with the germline J gene. This chain uses TRBV6-2 or TRBV6-3 with TRBJ2-5; D ambiguous. In germline, CDR1 is MNHEY, CDR2 SVGEGT. The CDR3 is 15 residues long. V lost 4 bases, J lost 3 bases, and 15 bases lay in between. CDR3 DNA (partial): TGTGCCAGCAGTTCCCCTCTCCCAGTTGAAGAGACC. Translation: CASSSPLPVEET. The whole CDR3 reads CASSSPLPVEETQYF.

As regards this clone: The read halts 3 residues ahead of the CDR3 end, with the missing end drawn from the germline J gene. This chain links TRBV29-1 with TRBJ2-7; the match to TRBD1 covers 8 bases. The CDR3 contains 13 residues. V gave up 0 bases and J gave up 2 bases; unmatched junction bases: 0. CDR1 is SQVTM and CDR2 is ANQGSEA in the germline V gene. CDR3 DNA (partial): TGCAGCGTTGAAGAGGACAGGGCCTACGAG. It translates to CSVEEDRAYE. The entire CDR3 protein is CSVEEDRAYEQYF.

CDR3 sequence: CSARSTSNVNEQFF. CDR3 DNA (partial): TGCAGTGCTAGATCGACTAGCAATGTCAATGAG. This sequence joins TRBV20-1 and TRBJ2-1; 7 nucleotides line up with TRBD2. The CDR3 end falls 3 residues outside the read, so it is completed with the germline J gene. V was clipped by 2 bases and J by 6 bases; unmatched bases: 7. This CDR3 comprises 14 residues. Germline V gene lookup returns CDR1 DFQATT and CDR2 SNEGSKA (reference sequence).

In regard to this clone: The observed sequence ends 3 residues before the CDR3 terminus, with the missing tail filled in from the germline J gene. The J gene is TRBJ2-2, the V gene TRBV13; a possible D gene is TRBD1 (5 bases). Germline CDR1 is PRHDT and CDR2 is FYEKMQ (reference sequence). The CDR3 is made up of 16 amino acids. Incomplete CDR3 DNA: TGTGCCAGCAGCTCACTCACCCCCACTGGGGCCAACGTG. It translates to CASSSLTPTGANV. The whole CDR3 sequence reads CASSSLTPTGANVLFF.

On this clone: The CDR3 end lies 3 residues beyond the end of the read and is filled in from the germline J gene. This chain connects TRBV5-1 to TRBJ1-1; D remains unclear. There are 14 residues in the CDR3. Looked up from germline, CDR1 is SGHRS and CDR2 is YFSETQ. V was trimmed by 0 bases and J by 1 base, leaving 7 bases between them. The CDR3 bases that were read are TGCGCCAGCAGCTTGGCCTATGGGAACACTGAA. Its protein product is CASSLAYGNTE. The full CDR3 reads CASSLAYGNTEAFF.

Points on this clone: Coverage ceases 3 residues before the CDR3 finishes, and the germline J gene fills in the end. V usage is TRBV6-1 and J usage is TRBJ1-1; unclear D gene. Germline lookup yields CDR1 MNHNS and CDR2 SASEGT. V lost 4 bases to trimming and J lost 3 bases, with 9 bases between them. The CDR3 consists of 13 residues. Here the CDR3 reads CASSVGPHTEAFF. Partial CDR3 DNA: TGTGCCAGCAGTGTGGGCCCGCACACTGAA.

Points on this clone: Sequencing ends 3 residues short of the CDR3 end; the germline J gene provides the rest. V gene TRBV6-1 combines with J gene TRBJ2-3; possibly TRBD1 for D (6 bases). Germline CDR1 and CDR2: MNHNS and SASEGT. The CDR3 sequence is 15 residues long. The covered CDR3 bases are TGTGCCAGCAGTGAATGGAAGGGGGATCATCAGCCG. Residues: CASSEWKGDHQP. The CDR3, in full, reads CASSEWKGDHQPQYF.

Concerning this clone itself: Read coverage stops 3 residues before the CDR3 terminus; the germline J gene supplies the remainder. The chain is built from TRBV13 and TRBJ2-1, with TRBD1 matching over 8 bases. This CDR3 has 15 residues. J gave up 6 bases and V 6 bases, and 10 bases lay outside the gene matches. Germline V gene data show CDR1 as PRHDT and CDR2 as FYEKMQ (reference sequence). CDR3 DNA, as far as it was read: TGTGCCAGCAGTCACCCCCACGACAGGGGCAATGAG. It specifies CASSHPHDRGNE. The entire CDR3 is CASSHPHDRGNEQFF. Complete variable domain (other parts from reference TRBV13 and TRBJ2-1): AAGVIQSPRHLIKEKRETATLKCYPIPRHDTVYWYQQGPGQDPQFLISFYEKMQSDKGSIPDRFSAQQFSDYHSELNMSSLELGDSALYFCASSHPHDRGNEQFFGPGTRLTVL.

A note on this clone: The CDR3 end lies 3 residues beyond the end of the read and is filled in from the germline J gene. V and J are TRBV7-8 and TRBJ2-7; D is unclear. Per the germline V gene, CDR1 is SGHVS and CDR2 is FQNEAQ. V was cut by 2 bases and J by 6 bases, with 14 bases left in between. CDR3 length equals 14 residues. CDR3 residues: CASSLKSFLREQYF. The covered CDR3 bases are TGTGCCAGCAGCTTAAAATCCTTTCTTCGCGAG. The whole variable domain, filled in from reference TRBV7-8 and TRBJ2-7, reads GAGVSQSPRYKVAKRGQDVALRCDPISGHVSLFWYQQALGQGPEFLTYFQNEAQLDKSGLPSDRFFAERPEGSVSTLKIQRTQQEDSAVYLCASSLKSFLREQYFGPGTRLTVT.

Points on this clone: The CDR3 end falls 3 residues outside the read, so it is completed with the germline J gene. The chain uses TRBV13 and TRBJ2-7; D perhaps matches TRBD2 (6 bases). V was shortened by 5 bases and J by 3 bases, with 17 bases between the two germline ends. The germline V gene has CDR1 PRHDT and CDR2 FYEKMQ (reference sequence). The CDR3 spans 15 residues. This CDR3 reads CASSLTSLGFYEQYF. The covered CDR3 bases are TGTGCCAGCAGCCTAACTAGCCTGGGTTTCTACGAG.

In the case of this clone: Read sequence stops 3 residues before the CDR3 end, and the germline J gene provides the missing end. The J gene is TRBJ1-2, the V gene TRBV6-1; tentatively, D is TRBD1 (6 bases). The CDR3 length is 15 residues. Germline CDR1 reads MNHNS; CDR2 reads SASEGT. Trimming took off 2 bases at V and 4 bases at J, with 14 bases between the two ends. The covered CDR3 bases are TGTGCCAGCAGTGAATTGGGACACACAACCTATGGC. Protein sequence: CASSELGHTTYG. The whole CDR3 region reads CASSELGHTTYGYTF.

In regard to this clone: The read is 3 residues too short to cover the CDR3 end, so that end is filled in from the germline J gene. This chain joins TRBV11-2 and TRBJ1-5; tentatively, D is TRBD1 (6 bases). The CDR3 has 15 amino acids. Germline V gene sequence: CDR1 SGHAT, CDR2 FQNNGV. Deletions cut 3 bases from V and 3 bases from J, with 12 bases between. The CDR3 is CASSLGLGANQPQHF. The CDR3 bases that were read are TGTGCCAGCAGCTTGGGTTTGGGGGCCAATCAGCCC.

Concerning this clone itself: The DNA ends 3 residues before the CDR3 does, and the rest of the CDR3 is filled in from the germline J gene. V gene TRBV10-3 combines with J gene TRBJ2-7; perhaps TRBD1 as D (6 bases). Germline-derived CDR1 and CDR2 are ENHRY and SYGVKD. The CDR3 contains 12 residues. V was trimmed by 2 bases and J by 5 bases, leaving 7 bases between them. The CDR3 region is CAISEEGDEQYF. The sequenced CDR3 bases are TGTGCCATCAGTGAGGAGGGGGACGAG.